These T cell receptor beta chains were read from a single sample in a study of T cell changes during pregnancy in multiple sclerosis. Data came from immunoSEQ multiplex PCR; TCRdb stores just in-frame clones and leaves some out. The sample has roughly 68,000 clones, 92% seen once; the top ten hold 1.3%. The specimen comprised peripheral blood, sampled in the second trimester of pregnancy. The receptors come from a female donor in good health, enrolled as a control in a pregnancy study. Each CDR3 is given with its conserved first and last residue. A D gene is named only where the DNA matches it firmly. Not every row has a clone size; where given, it reads once, few, many or a size class.

abundance,j_gene,d_gene,v_gene,CDR3aa,CDR3nt
NA,TRBJ2-5,NA,TRBV19,CASSIVGGQETQYF,TGTGCCAGTAGTATAGTGGGGGGTCAAGAGACCCAGTACTTC
NA,TRBJ2-1,NA,TRBV5-4,CASSLERKQFF,TGTGCCAGCAGCTTGGAGAGGAAGCAGTTCTTC
NA,TRBJ2-7,TRBD2,TRBV25-1,CASSPLADPSYEQYF,TGTGCCAGCAGTCCGCTAGCGGACCCTTCCTACGAGCAGTACTTC
NA,TRBJ2-1,NA,TRBV7-9,CASSQLRVRLFF,TGTGCCAGCAGCCAACTCAGGGTCCGCCTGTTCTTC
NA,TRBJ1-5,TRBD1,TRBV5-1,CASSPGGSNQPQHF,TGCGCCAGCAGCCCAGGGGGTAGCAATCAGCCCCAGCATTTT
NA,TRBJ2-5,TRBD2,TRBV6-1,CASSPSGGSQETQYF,TGTGCCAGCAGTCCGTCCGGGGGGTCCCAAGAGACCCAGTACTTC
NA,TRBJ2-1,NA,TRBV27,CASSLSRGNEQFF,TGTGCCAGCAGTTTATCAAGGGGTAATGAGCAGTTCTTC
once,TRBJ1-4,TRBD1,TRBV6-5,CASSQQGANEKLFF,TGTGCCAGCAGTCAACAGGGGGCTAATGAAAAACTGTTTTTT
few,TRBJ2-7,TRBD2,TRBV6-1,CASSVETSGSYEQYF,TGTGCCAGCAGTGTAGAGACTAGCGGCTCCTACGAGCAGTACTTC
NA,TRBJ2-5,NA,TRBV5-1,CASSSGADLKETQYF,TGCGCCAGCAGCTCGGGAGCCGACCTTAAAGAGACCCAGTACTTC
NA,TRBJ2-5,NA,TRBV7-2,CASSLLALRETQYF,TGTGCCAGCAGCCTGCTAGCGTTGAGGGAGACCCAGTACTTC
NA,TRBJ1-4,NA,TRBV12-2,CASRCLQGLARNATNEKLFF,TGTGCAAGTCGCTGTCTCCAGGGGTTAGCTAGGAATGCAACTAATGAAAAACTGTTTTTT
NA,TRBJ1-1,NA,TRBV4-1,CASSQDQVFAEAFF,TGCGCCAGCAGCCAAGACCAGGTGTTCGCTGAAGCTTTCTTT
NA,TRBJ2-6,TRBD2,TRBV9,CASSVAEGASGRWSGANVLTF,TGTGCCAGCAGCGTAGCGGAGGGCGCTAGCGGGAGGTGGTCTGGGGCCAACGTCCTGACTTTC
NA,TRBJ2-1,NA,TRBV5-1,CASSLGLQYYNEQFF,TGCGCCAGCAGCTTGGGGCTCCAGTATTACAATGAGCAGTTCTTC
NA,TRBJ1-4,NA,TRBV4-2,CASSPAQGEKLFF,TGTGCCAGCAGCCCTGCACAGGGTGAAAAACTGTTTTTT
NA,TRBJ2-7,NA,TRBV28,CASSLASSSYEQYF,TGTGCCAGCAGTTTAGCGTCAAGCTCCTACGAGCAGTACTTC
NA,TRBJ2-1,TRBD2,TRBV7-8,CASSPSGRANEQFF,TGTGCCAGCAGCCCAAGCGGGAGGGCCAATGAGCAGTTCTTC
once,TRBJ2-7,TRBD1,TRBV4-1,CASSQDGTGISEQYF,TGCGCCAGCAGCCAAGATGGGACAGGGATCTCCGAGCAGTACTTC
NA,TRBJ2-1,NA,TRBV2,CASCQQGEYNEQFF,TGTGCCAGCTGTCAGCAGGGTGAATACAATGAGCAGTTCTTC
once,TRBJ2-1,NA,TRBV20-1,CSAGVGEQFF,TGCAGTGCCGGGGTTGGAGAGCAGTTCTTC
NA,TRBJ1-1,NA,TRBV14,CASSQDDRRNTEAFF,TGTGCCAGCAGCCAAGATGACAGGAGAAACACTGAAGCTTTCTTT
NA,TRBJ2-1,NA,TRBV19,CASSIAEEGYNEQFF,TGTGCCAGTAGTATTGCGGAGGAAGGGTACAATGAGCAGTTCTTC
NA,TRBJ2-7,TRBD2,TRBV7-2,CASSPGLAPYEQYF,TGTGCCAGCAGCCCAGGACTAGCCCCCTACGAGCAGTACTTC
NA,TRBJ2-3,TRBD1,TRBV5-1,CASSLGDRTDTQYF,TGCGCCAGCAGCTTGGGGGACAGGACAGATACGCAGTATTTT
NA,TRBJ2-3,TRBD1,TRBV5-4,CASSLEGQGAGDTQYF,TGTGCCAGCAGCTTGGAGGGACAGGGGGCTGGGGATACGCAGTATTTT
NA,TRBJ2-1,TRBD2,TRBV11-2,CASSLPSGSYNEQFF,TGTGCCAGCAGCCTCCCTAGCGGGAGCTACAATGAGCAGTTCTTC
NA,TRBJ2-1,TRBD1,TRBV15,CATSREDRGSYNEQFF,TGTGCCACCAGCAGAGAGGACAGGGGCTCCTACAATGAGCAGTTCTTC
NA,TRBJ1-5,NA,TRBV19,CASSLQIYQPQHF,TGTGCCAGTAGTTTGCAGATTTATCAGCCCCAGCATTTT
NA,TRBJ1-4,NA,TRBV30,CAWSVGRTGANEKLFF,TGTGCCTGGAGTGTCGGGAGAACGGGGGCTAATGAAAAACTGTTTTTT
NA,TRBJ2-5,TRBD2,TRBV27,CASSPIGGRERETQYF,TGTGCCAGCAGCCCAATCGGGGGGAGGGAAAGGGAGACCCAGTACTTC
NA,TRBJ2-1,TRBD2,TRBV4-2,CASSPGTSGSSYNEQFF,TGTGCCAGCAGCCCCGGGACTAGCGGGAGCTCCTACAATGAGCAGTTCTTC
NA,TRBJ1-2,NA,TRBV7-9,CASSLASSAYGYTF,TGTGCCAGCAGCTTAGCGTCCAGCGCCTATGGCTACACCTTC
NA,TRBJ2-2,TRBD1,TRBV29-1,CSVEATGGITGELFF,TGCAGCGTTGAGGCGACAGGGGGGATCACCGGGGAGCTGTTTTTT
NA,TRBJ2-3,TRBD1,TRBV29-1,CSVGLGGIVDTQYF,TGCAGCGTTGGGTTAGGGGGCATAGTAGATACGCAGTATTTT
NA,TRBJ2-7,NA,TRBV4-2,CASSQDREGIKYF,TGTGCCAGCAGCCAAGATCGAGAGGGAATCAAGTACTTC
once,TRBJ1-5,TRBD1,TRBV7-8,CASSSTGGLNSNQPQHF,TGTGCCAGCAGCTCCACAGGGGGTCTTAATAGCAATCAGCCCCAGCATTTT